This T cell receptor beta chain is from a study of blood T cell repertoires in COVID-19. Whole-study context: Specimens from acute and convalescent COVID-19 originated in the United States, Italy and Spain. From T cells, B-cell-depleted T cells, or PBMCs came the material, which was cDNA or gDNA.

Per the original data handling: Nucleated cell number was recorded as an estimate derived from reference gene primer amplification. The table came from immunoSEQ multiplex PCR; TCRdb's copy has only in-frame clones and leaves some out. V, J and clone size are taken as reported in that table, and D and trimming were inferred from the DNA itself. The sample gives 300,000 or so clones, approximately 80% of which show up once; around 4% is in the top ten. V was trimmed by 4 bases and J by 4 bases, leaving 11 bases between them. Germline loops: CDR1 SGHNT, CDR2 YYREEE (reference sequence). CDR3 size: 13 residues.

The specimen sequenced was peripheral blood. This clonotype was sampled from a woman aged 45 to 65 with active or convalescent COVID-19. The chain has TRBV5-4 and TRBJ1-2; D call uncertain. CDR3 sequence reads: CASSNTGIYGYTF. CDR3 nucleotides: TGTGCCAGCAGCAATACGGGGATCTATGGCTACACCTTC.